One sample yielded the 16 T cell receptor beta chains listed below, sequenced in a study of blood T cell repertoires in COVID-19. The table came from immunoSEQ multiplex PCR; TCRdb's copy has only in-frame clones and leaves some out. The sample holds some 100,000 clones; around 92% are singletons and the top ten take approximately 5.7%. The sequencing sample was made of peripheral blood. The receptor set was obtained from a man over 45 with active COVID-19.

This clone is a singleton in its sample. The V gene is TRBV5-1, the J gene TRBJ2-6, with TRBD1 identical over 8 bases. With 0 bases clipped from V and 4 bases from J, the junction kept 6 bases outside the gene matches. Germline CDR1 reads SGHRS; CDR2 reads YFSETQ. The CDR3 extends over 17 amino acids. The CDR3 sequence is CASSLGQGRAGANVLTF. CDR3 DNA: TGCGCCAGCAGCTTGGGACAGGGGAGAGCGGGGGCCAACGTCCTGACTTTC.

In this sample, this clone turned up a few times. This chain uses TRBV10-1 with TRBJ1-1; perhaps TRBD1 as D (5 bases). V was trimmed by 0 bases and J by 8 bases, leaving 13 bases between them. The V gene's germline CDR1 is WNHNN and CDR2 SYGVQD (reference sequence). The CDR3 runs 14 residues. The CDR3 protein is CASSESSGQGEAFF. The CDR3 DNA reads TGCGCCAGCAGTGAGTCGTCCGGGCAGGGCGAAGCTTTCTTT.

Only a few counts were recorded for this clone. This rearrangement joins TRBV9 to TRBJ2-1; D remains unclear. V was clipped by 4 bases and J by 12 bases, with 14 bases between them. There are 12 residues in the CDR3. Germline V gene lookup returns CDR1 SGDLS and CDR2 YYNGEE. This chain's CDR3 is CASSPSSRRQFF. The CDR3 DNA sequence: TGTGCCAGCAGCCCGTCTAGTAGACGGCAGTTCTTC. The variable domain in full, with the rest retrieved from reference TRBV9 and TRBJ2-1, is DSGVTQTPKHLITATGQRVTLRCSPRSGDLSVYWYQQSLDQGLQFLIQYYNGEERAKGNILERFSAQQFPDLHSELNLSSLELGDSALYFCASSPSSRRQFFGPGTRLTVL.

V is TRBV7-9 and J is TRBJ1-5; D ambiguous. This CDR3 is built from 17 residues. The V end was cut by 1 base, the J end by 1 base, with 14 bases between. Per germline, CDR1 SEHNR and CDR2 FQNEAQ (reference sequence). CDR3 bases: TGTGCCAGCAGCTTAGAGGTCGTCACCGGGAGCAATCAGCCCCAGCATTTT. Its protein product is CASSLEVVTGSNQPQHF. Based on the CDR3 plus reference TRBV7-9 and TRBJ1-5, the full variable domain is DTGVSQNPRHKITKRGQNVTFRCDPISEHNRLYWYRQTLGQGPEFLTYFQNEAQLEKSRLLSDRFSAERPKGSFSTLEIQRTEQGDSAMYLCASSLEVVTGSNQPQHFGDGTRLSIL.

V and J are TRBV6-1 and TRBJ2-7; weak D call: TRBD2 (6 bases). CDR3 size: 14 residues. Germline CDR1 is MNHNS and CDR2 is SASEGT. The ends were cut back, 1 base at V and 4 bases at J, with 11 bases in the middle. CDR3 region: CASSEGAGRYEQYF. The CDR3 DNA reads as TGTGCCAGCAGTGAAGGGGCAGGGAGGTACGAGCAGTACTTC.

This rearrangement joins TRBV23-1 to TRBJ2-4, with TRBD1 matching over 10 bases. TRBV23-1 falls under the ORF class, with uncertain function. This CDR3 is 16 amino acids long. J was trimmed by 9 bases and V by 0 bases; bases with no gene match: 8. The CDR3 spells CASSQSVRTGGSIQYF. CDR3 in DNA: TGCGCCAGCAGTCAATCGGTCAGGACAGGGGGAAGCATTCAGTACTTC.

This clone was found once. The chain recombines TRBV6-5 with TRBJ1-1; no definite D call. Per the germline V gene, CDR1 is MNHEY and CDR2 is SVGAGI. This CDR3 has 13 residues. Trimming cost V 5 bases and J 0 bases, with 7 bases left between them. The CDR3 spells CASSRSVNTEAFF. The CDR3 nucleotides read TGTGCCAGCAGTCGCTCAGTGAACACTGAAGCTTTCTTT.

There are a few counts of this clone. The chain is built from TRBV7-9 and TRBJ1-2, with no clear D. The CDR3 consists of 14 residues. CDR1 is SEHNR and CDR2 is FQNEAQ in the germline V gene (reference sequence). With 1 base removed from V and 7 bases from J, the gap between germline ends came to 13 bases. CDR3 nucleotide sequence: TGTGCCAGCAGCTTAGGGTCGGCGGGTCGTGGCTACACCTTC. Amino acids: CASSLGSAGRGYTF.

This clone occurred a few times. The DNA of the CDR3 is TGTGCCAGCAGCGGGCGAGGACAGGGATCCTACGAGCAGTACTTC. Its protein product is CASSGRGQGSYEQYF. The chain carries TRBV5-6 and TRBJ2-7; 8 nucleotides match TRBD1. Per germline, CDR1 SGHDT and CDR2 YYEEEE. The CDR3 is 15 amino acids. J was trimmed by 1 base and V by 4 bases; bases with no gene match: 7.

V is TRBV5-1 and J is TRBJ2-5; 8 bases match TRBD1. The V gene's germline CDR1 is SGHRS and CDR2 YFSETQ. V was clipped by 0 bases and J by 5 bases; unmatched bases: 9. This CDR3 spans 16 amino acids. In nucleotides, the CDR3 is TGCGCCAGCAGCTTGGAACCGGGACAGGATACGGAGACCCAGTACTTC. This translates into CASSLEPGQDTETQYF.

The chain links TRBV27 to TRBJ2-1, with 15 bases fitting TRBD2. Trimming at V came to 5 bases and at J to 8 bases, leaving 13 bases not matched to a gene. The CDR3 consists of 18 residues. Germline assignment: CDR1 MNHEY and CDR2 SMNVEV (reference sequence). CDR3 nucleotides: TGTGCCAGCAGTCTTGGACTAGCGGGAGGGATTCTGGGCGATGAGCAGTTCTTC. Encoded protein: CASSLGLAGGILGDEQFF.

The V and J genes are TRBV30 and TRBJ1-2, with a weak D call TRBD1 (6 bases). CDR1 is GTSNPN, CDR2 SVGIG, per germline (reference sequence). The CDR3 has 14 amino acids. V was clipped by 3 bases and J by 14 bases, with 25 bases between them. CDR3: CAWRPPIRGKGSTF. CDR3 DNA: TGTGCCTGGAGGCCCCCGATCAGGGGTAAAGGGTCGACCTTC.

This rearrangement joins TRBV25-1 to TRBJ2-1, with 7 bases fitting TRBD2. The junction had 9 bases not matched to a gene; V was cut back by 3 bases and J by 13 bases. The germline CDR1 and CDR2 sequences are MGHDK and SYGVNS. The CDR3 contains 13 residues. CDR3 DNA: TGTGCCAGCAGTGATCAAGGACTAGATCACCAGTTCTTC. Translated, it gives CASSDQGLDHQFF.

This chain uses TRBV2 with TRBJ2-7; D is perhaps TRBD1 (5 bases). Germline assignment: CDR1 SNHLY and CDR2 FYNNEI. This CDR3 spans 15 amino acids. The V gene lost 1 base and the J gene lost 3 bases, with 13 bases spanning the gap. The CDR3, as DNA: TGTGCCAGCAGTGAAGGGCAGGGATTCGACTACGAGCAGTACTTC. Translated: CASSEGQGFDYEQYF.

This chain connects TRBV9 to TRBJ2-3, with 10 bases aligning to TRBD1. Germline CDR1 SGDLS, CDR2 YYNGEE. The CDR3 has 19 amino acids. The J segment lost 4 bases and the V segment lost 3 bases, leaving 17 bases of the junction unmatched. CDR3 region: CASSARQGATRSPADTQYF. The DNA of the CDR3 is TGTGCCAGCAGCGCGAGACAGGGGGCGACTAGATCTCCAGCAGATACGCAGTATTTT.

The rearrangement joins TRBV10-3 to TRBJ2-3; maybe TRBD1 (5 bases). V dropped 2 bases and J dropped 5 bases, with 11 bases sitting between them. Germline-derived CDR1 and CDR2 are ENHRY and SYGVKD. This CDR3 has 14 residues. The CDR3 spells CAISETQGGDTQYF. In DNA form, the CDR3 reads TGTGCCATCAGTGAGACCCAGGGTGGAGATACGCAGTATTTT.